This TCR beta chain was identified in a study of cytomegalovirus exposure and HLA in healthy donors. Study-level background: Earlier results showed 117 million unique TCR beta sequences derived from roughly 180 million T cells.

It was with 60 Vbeta and 13 Jbeta primers that the PCR ran. Profiling relied on immunoSEQ multiplex PCR, and the TCRdb table lists in-frame clones only, not all of them. The sample holds around 140,000 clones, 70% to 80% seen once. This clone appeared a few times. Its matching antigen is unknown. Findings and limits, study-wide: Looking again later, the authors saw that most CMV-associated TCR beta chains seemed HLA-restricted.

The receptor was derived from a woman aged 18-29 years in good health and CMV-seropositive. Source material: PBMCs.

The CDR3, as DNA: TGTGCCAGCAGCACAACCCCGCTGAGGGTCGGGGAGCTGTTTTTT. Residues: CASSTTPLRVGELFF. The rearrangement joins TRBV7-2 to TRBJ2-2, with D perhaps matching TRBD2 (5 bases). CDR1 is SGHTA and CDR2 is FQGNSA in the germline V gene. Trimming took off 5 bases at V and 7 bases at J, with 17 bases between the two ends. The CDR3 contains 15 residues.